Shown below are 22 T cell receptor beta chains from a single sample sequenced in a study of blood T cell repertoires in COVID-19. The repertoire was sequenced with immunoSEQ multiplex PCR; TCRdb's copy has only in-frame clones and lacks some. The sample records 100,000 to 150,000 clones, 65% to 85% being singletons. Source material: peripheral blood. These receptors originate from a woman aged 70 to 79 with acute or convalescent COVID-19.

The chain recombines TRBV2 with TRBJ2-5; 13 bases are shared with TRBD2. V gave up 7 bases and J gave up 5 bases; unmatched junction bases: 7. Germline V gives CDR1 SNHLY, CDR2 FYNNEI. The CDR3 runs to 15 residues. The CDR3 protein is CASKPGLAGWETQYF. CDR3 bases: TGTGCCAGCAAACCGGGACTAGCGGGGTGGGAGACCCAGTACTTC.

The chain uses TRBV10-3 and TRBJ2-3; D is undetermined. The CDR3 runs to 14 residues. In germline, CDR1 is ENHRY, CDR2 SYGVKD. Trimming removed 9 bases at V and 4 bases at J, with 17 bases between. CDR3 DNA sequence: TGTGCCATTCAGACCGGGTCGCCGGCAGATACGCAGTATTTT. Residues: CAIQTGSPADTQYF.

The chain links TRBV7-2 to TRBJ2-3, with 7 bases that match TRBD2. The V segment lost 3 bases and the J segment 5 bases; nucleotides outside the gene matches: 2. Germline V gives CDR1 SGHTA, CDR2 FQGNSA. This CDR3 contains 13 residues. CDR3: CASSFAGVDTQYF. The CDR3, as DNA: TGTGCCAGCAGCTTCGCGGGGGTAGATACGCAGTATTTT.

The gene calls are TRBV7-9 and TRBJ2-7; weak D call: TRBD1 (5 bases). Germline CDR1 and CDR2: SEHNR and FQNEAQ (reference sequence). V was shortened by 5 bases and J by 7 bases, with 15 bases between the two germline ends. This CDR3 spans 13 amino acids. CDR3 DNA: TGTGCCAGCAGCCCCTCAGGGAAAGTAGAGCAGTACGTC. Translating it yields CASSPSGKVEQYV.

This clone was picked up a small number of times. This chain links TRBV3-1 (or the pseudogene TRBV3-2) with TRBJ2-7, with a possible D match to TRBD1 (5 bases). Trimming removed 2 bases at V and 1 base at J, with 15 bases between. CDR1 and CDR2 from the germline V gene are LGHDT and YNNKEL (reference sequence). This CDR3 spans 16 amino acids. In nucleotides, the CDR3 is TGTGCCAGCAGCCAATTGGGGCATTTTACTTCCTACGAGCAGTACGTC. Its translation: CASSQLGHFTSYEQYV.

This chain connects TRBV6-5 to TRBJ1-3; D not certain. There are 15 residues in the CDR3. V was shortened by 5 bases and J by 0 bases, with 11 bases between the two germline ends. CDR1 and CDR2 from the germline V gene are MNHEY and SVGAGI. Written as DNA, the CDR3 is TGTGCCAGCAGTCGGACTGAACTCTCTGGAAACACCATATATTTT. As protein: CASSRTELSGNTIYF.

The V gene is TRBV11-3, the J gene TRBJ1-3; tentative D call: TRBD1 (5 bases). V gave up 2 bases and J gave up 1 base, with 9 bases separating them. Germline-derived CDR1 and CDR2 are SGHNT and YENEEA. There are 15 residues in the CDR3. The CDR3 DNA is TGTGCCAGCAGCTTATGGCAGGGATCTGGAAACACCATATATTTT. This encodes CASSLWQGSGNTIYF. Supplemented by reference TRBV11-3 and TRBJ1-3, the full variable domain reads EAGVVQSPRYKIIEKKQPVAFWCNPISGHNTLYWYLQNLGQGPELLIRYENEEAVDDSQLPKDRFSAERLKGVDSTLKIQPAELGDSAVYLCASSLWQGSGNTIYFGEGSWLTVV.

The chain is built from TRBV7-2 and TRBJ2-1, with 7 bases that match TRBD2. Trimming removed 5 bases from V and 9 bases from J; junction bases left unmatched: 13. Germline CDR1 reads SGHTA; CDR2 reads FQGNSA. There are 15 residues in the CDR3. DNA of the CDR3: TGTGCCAGCAGCCAGCTGGCTAGAGGGGAGGGTGAGCAGTTCTTC. Protein sequence: CASSQLARGEGEQFF.

CDR3 amino acids: CASSLLRGIEQYV. The CDR3 coding sequence is TGTGCCAGCAGTTTACTGCGGGGCATCGAGCAGTACGTC. This chain joins TRBV12-3 or TRBV12-4 and TRBJ2-7; TRBD2 is a possible D gene (6 bases). V shed 2 bases and J shed 6 bases, with 11 bases lying between them. The CDR3 spans 13 residues.

This chain joins TRBV9 and TRBJ2-6; TRBD1 is a possible D gene (6 bases). V lost 7 bases and J lost 4, with 24 bases in between. CDR3 length: 18 amino acids. The germline V gene has CDR1 SGDLS and CDR2 YYNGEE. CDR3 loop: CASGQQGLALAGANVLTF. The CDR3 DNA is TGTGCCAGCGGCCAACAGGGATTGGCACTGGCCGGGGCCAACGTCCTGACTTTC.

J is TRBJ1-6 and V is TRBV19; D gene ambiguous. The V gene lost 6 bases and the J gene lost 7 bases, with 7 bases spanning the gap. The CDR3 contains 12 residues. The germline gives CDR1 LNHDA, CDR2 SQIVND (reference sequence). The CDR3: CASRPQNSPLHF. The CDR3 DNA reads TGTGCCAGTAGGCCACAGAATTCACCCCTCCACTTT.

The chain links TRBV3-1 (or the pseudogene TRBV3-2) to TRBJ2-3; the match to TRBD2 covers 9 bases. This CDR3 has 15 residues. V shed 3 bases and J 2 bases; nucleotides not matched to a gene: 3. Per germline, CDR1 LGHDT and CDR2 YNNKEL (reference sequence). The CDR3 DNA reads as TGTGCCAGCAGCCAGAGCGGGGGGATCACAGATACGCAGTATTTT. The encoded protein is CASSQSGGITDTQYF.

This chain uses TRBV6-2 or TRBV6-3 with TRBJ2-3; no definite D call. Germline loops: CDR1 MNHEY, CDR2 SVGEGT. The CDR3 is 15 amino acids. Deletions cut 1 base from V and 3 bases from J, with 11 bases between. CDR3 protein: CASSYYLDGTDTQYF. The CDR3, as DNA: TGTGCCAGCAGTTACTACCTAGACGGGACAGATACGCAGTATTTT.

The chain is built from TRBV5-6 and TRBJ2-7, with D possibly being TRBD2 (5 bases). The CDR3 has 18 residues. The V gene's germline CDR1 is SGHDT and CDR2 YYEEEE. V shed 2 bases and J shed 0 bases, with 21 bases lying between them. The CDR3 spells CASSLVASPNLFSYEQYV. The CDR3, as DNA: TGTGCCAGCAGCTTAGTGGCTAGCCCTAACCTATTCTCCTACGAGCAGTACGTC.

The chain's CDR3 is CASSPWTGVQETQYF. The CDR3 DNA follows: TGTGCCAGCAGCCCATGGACAGGGGTACAAGAGACCCAGTACTTC. V gene TRBV11-1 combines with J gene TRBJ2-5, with 9 bases aligning to TRBD1. The V segment lost 5 bases and the J segment 2 bases; nucleotides outside the gene matches: 6. CDR1 SGHAT and CDR2 FQDESV come from the germline V gene (reference sequence). The CDR3 covers 15 residues.

CDR3 nucleotide sequence: TGTGCCAGCAGCTTTTGGGGAGATTCACCCCTCCACTTT. It yields the protein CASSFWGDSPLHF. The chain combines TRBV7-2 with TRBJ1-6; no clear D. The germline V gene encodes CDR1 SGHTA and CDR2 FQGNSA. The CDR3 has 13 amino acids. V was pared by 3 bases and J by 8 bases, with 8 bases between.

The chain has TRBV6-5 and TRBJ2-5, with a tentative D call TRBD2 (6 bases). The V gene's germline CDR1 is MNHEY and CDR2 SVGAGI. Trimming shortened V by 2 bases and J by 4 bases, and 8 bases separated the two germline ends. This CDR3 spans 13 amino acids. CDR3 in amino acids: CASSYGGIETQYF. The CDR3 coding sequence is TGTGCCAGCAGTTACGGGGGGATAGAGACCCAGTACTTC.

This clone was picked up one time. The CDR3 spells CASSYSGGGPLGEQYF. The CDR3, as DNA: TGTGCCAGCAGTTACTCAGGGGGTGGCCCCCTGGGGGAGCAGTACTTC. The J gene is TRBJ2-7, the V gene TRBV6-5; possibly TRBD1 for D (6 bases). This CDR3 has 16 residues. Trimming cost V 0 bases and J 7 bases, with 19 bases left between them. CDR1 MNHEY and CDR2 SVGAGI come from the germline V gene.

This chain links TRBV19 with TRBJ1-6, with 8 bases fitting TRBD1. CDR1 LNHDA and CDR2 SQIVND come from the germline V gene (reference sequence). V was clipped by 7 bases and J by 8 bases; unmatched bases: 4. The CDR3 contains 13 residues. DNA for the CDR3: TGTGCCAGTAACGGACAGGGTCATTCACCCCTCCACTTT. Translated: CASNGQGHSPLHF.

This rearrangement joins TRBV18 to TRBJ1-2; weak D call: TRBD1 (5 bases). The CDR3 loop spans 13 amino acids. Trimming left V 3 bases short and J 2 bases short, with 7 bases between. Germline V gives CDR1 KGHSH, CDR2 LQKENI. CDR3 DNA sequence: TGTGCCAGCTCACCGACAGCGAACTATGGCTACACCTTC. It encodes CASSPTANYGYTF.

This clone was found once. The chain joins TRBV6-5 to TRBJ1-1; TRBD1 matches at 8 bases. The trim removed 0 bases at V and 5 bases at J, leaving 5 bases unmatched. Germline V gives CDR1 MNHEY, CDR2 SVGAGI. The CDR3 extends over 15 amino acids. The CDR3 reads CASSYSYRGGTEAFF. The CDR3 DNA reads TGTGCCAGCAGTTACTCGTACAGGGGGGGAACTGAAGCTTTCTTT.

The V gene is TRBV5-1, the J gene TRBJ1-1; 9 bases are a match to TRBD1. The CDR3 sequence is 12 residues long. V trimming: 0 bases; J trimming: 11 bases; junction bases outside the gene matches: 2. Germline CDR1 and CDR2: SGHRS and YFSETQ. The CDR3 is CASSLAGTGAFF. CDR3 DNA: TGCGCCAGCAGCTTGGCAGGGACAGGGGCTTTCTTT.